This T cell receptor beta chain was sequenced during a study of CXCR3-negative and CXCR3-positive naive CD8 T cells. Study-wide results and limits: Cryopreserved PBMCs had partly decreased CXCR3 expression; fresh PBMCs were used in most assays.

As regards this clonotype: Its antigen is not known.

Via 5' RACE with UMI labels, TRB cDNA libraries were prepared. One entry per CDR3 protein, without DNA, is what TCRdb gives after re-calling the 5' RACE reads. The specimen's table records about 56,000 distinct CDR3 sequences. CDR3 size: 13 residues. Germline V lookup: CDR1 MNHEY, CDR2 SVGEGT. The gene calls are TRBV6-2 or TRBV6-3 and TRBJ2-7; with no DNA, the TCRdb D assignment of TRBD1 cannot be verified. Sequencing was done on a sample of memory CD8+ T cells from blood. The clonotype comes from a human donor in good health. Some clones in this sample may be carry-over from other donors' samples. CDR3 in amino acids: CASSSDILYEQYF.